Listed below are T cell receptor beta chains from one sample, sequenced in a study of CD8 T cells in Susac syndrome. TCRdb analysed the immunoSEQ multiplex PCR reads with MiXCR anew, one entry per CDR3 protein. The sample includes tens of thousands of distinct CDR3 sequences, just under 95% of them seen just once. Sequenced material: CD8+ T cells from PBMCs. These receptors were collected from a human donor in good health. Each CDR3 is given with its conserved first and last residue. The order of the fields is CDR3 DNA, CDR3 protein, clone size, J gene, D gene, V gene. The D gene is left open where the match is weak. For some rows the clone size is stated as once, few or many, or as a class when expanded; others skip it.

cdr3_nt: TGTGCCACCAGCAGGCGGACAGGGCAAGAGACCCAGTACTTC
cdr3_aa: CATSRRTGQETQYF
clone_size: once
j_call: TRBJ2-5
d_call: TRBD1
v_call: TRBV15

cdr3_nt: TGCGCCAGCAGCCAACAACAGGGCTACACTGAAGCTTTCTTT
cdr3_aa: CASSQQQGYTEAFF
clone_size: NA
j_call: TRBJ1-1
d_call: NA
v_call: TRBV4-3

cdr3_nt: TGCGCCAGCAGCCAAGAGAGCGGGGTCCCAGATACGCAGTATTTT
cdr3_aa: CASSQESGVPDTQYF
clone_size: NA
j_call: TRBJ2-3
d_call: TRBD2
v_call: TRBV4-1

cdr3_nt: TGTGCCAGCAGGGGACAGACAGGGACCTACAATGAGCAGTTCTTC
cdr3_aa: CASRGQTGTYNEQFF
clone_size: NA
j_call: TRBJ2-1
d_call: TRBD1
v_call: TRBV28

cdr3_nt: TGCGCCAGCAGCCAAGGTCCTAGGGGGGGCAATCAGCCCCAGCATTTT
cdr3_aa: CASSQGPRGGNQPQHF
clone_size: NA
j_call: TRBJ1-5
d_call: NA
v_call: TRBV4-1

cdr3_nt: TGTGCCTGGAGAGGGGCCGACTCCTCCACTGAAGCTTTCTTT
cdr3_aa: CAWRGADSSTEAFF
clone_size: NA
j_call: TRBJ1-1
d_call: NA
v_call: TRBV30

cdr3_nt: TGTGCCAGTAAACAGGGGGGCACTGAAGCTTTCTTT
cdr3_aa: CASKQGGTEAFF
clone_size: NA
j_call: TRBJ1-1
d_call: TRBD1
v_call: TRBV19

cdr3_nt: TGCAGTGCTAGAACTCTAGCGGGAGGTCCCCAGCAGTTCTTC
cdr3_aa: CSARTLAGGPQQFF
clone_size: NA
j_call: TRBJ2-1
d_call: TRBD2
v_call: TRBV20-1

cdr3_nt: TGCGCCAGCAGCACGACTGGGTTCCAAGAGACCCAGTACTTC
cdr3_aa: CASSTTGFQETQYF
clone_size: NA
j_call: TRBJ2-5
d_call: NA
v_call: TRBV4-1

cdr3_nt: TGTGCCAGCAGCGTAAATATTCGGGAGGACCCTTACCGCCAAGAGACCCAGTACTTC
cdr3_aa: CASSVNIREDPYRQETQYF
clone_size: NA
j_call: TRBJ2-5
d_call: TRBD2
v_call: TRBV9

cdr3_nt: TGTGCCAGCAGCCCTCTGCTCCGGGACAGGGGCGTCAGCAACACTGAAGCTTTCTTT
cdr3_aa: CASSPLLRDRGVSNTEAFF
clone_size: NA
j_call: TRBJ1-1
d_call: TRBD1
v_call: TRBV6-1

cdr3_nt: TGTGCCAGCAGCTTAGACCTGGGGATTTTCCAAGAGACCCAGTACTTC
cdr3_aa: CASSLDLGIFQETQYF
clone_size: NA
j_call: TRBJ2-5
d_call: NA
v_call: TRBV7-9

cdr3_nt: TGTGCCAGCAGTTTTATAACCGCCACAGATACGCAGTATTTT
cdr3_aa: CASSFITATDTQYF
clone_size: NA
j_call: TRBJ2-3
d_call: NA
v_call: TRBV13

cdr3_nt: TGCAGTGCTAGAGATGGGGGACAGGCCTACGAGCAGTACTTC
cdr3_aa: CSARDGGQAYEQYF
clone_size: NA
j_call: TRBJ2-7
d_call: TRBD1
v_call: TRBV20-1

cdr3_nt: TGTGCCAGCAGCCAAGATCTAACAGATACGCAGTATTTT
cdr3_aa: CASSQDLTDTQYF
clone_size: NA
j_call: TRBJ2-3
d_call: NA
v_call: TRBV14

cdr3_nt: TGCGCCAGCAGCCGAGGGTGGGATGAGCAGTTCTTC
cdr3_aa: CASSRGWDEQFF
clone_size: NA
j_call: TRBJ2-1
d_call: NA
v_call: TRBV4-1

cdr3_nt: TGTGCCAGCAGCACCCCGCGCTCCTACAATGAGCAGTTCTTC
cdr3_aa: CASSTPRSYNEQFF
clone_size: NA
j_call: TRBJ2-1
d_call: NA
v_call: TRBV7-8

cdr3_nt: TGTGCCAGCAGCCCGCTGGGACAGTTCCAAGAGACCCAGTACTTC
cdr3_aa: CASSPLGQFQETQYF
clone_size: NA
j_call: TRBJ2-5
d_call: TRBD1
v_call: TRBV7-9

cdr3_nt: TGTGCCAGCAGTTTAGTGGGAGCTCATGGCTACACCTTC
cdr3_aa: CASSLVGAHGYTF
clone_size: NA
j_call: TRBJ1-2
d_call: NA
v_call: TRBV12-3/TRBV12-4

cdr3_nt: TGCAGTGCCCACGTGCCCGATGGAAACACCATATATTTT
cdr3_aa: CSAHVPDGNTIYF
clone_size: NA
j_call: TRBJ1-3
d_call: NA
v_call: TRBV20-1

cdr3_nt: TGTGCCAGCAGCCCTTCGGGGTCGAGCTCCTACGAGCAGTACTTC
cdr3_aa: CASSPSGSSSYEQYF
clone_size: few
j_call: TRBJ2-7
d_call: NA
v_call: TRBV7-9

cdr3_nt: TGTGCCAGTACCCATCGGGGGGAAAGGCCCCTCCACTTT
cdr3_aa: CASTHRGERPLHF
clone_size: NA
j_call: TRBJ1-6
d_call: NA
v_call: TRBV19

cdr3_nt: TGTGCCAGCAGTCCAGCGTCTCGCCACGAGCAGTACTTC
cdr3_aa: CASSPASRHEQYF
clone_size: NA
j_call: TRBJ2-7
d_call: NA
v_call: TRBV27

cdr3_nt: TGTGCCAGCAGCTTAGACCCTTGGACTAGCGGGAATGAACACAATGAGCAGTTCTTC
cdr3_aa: CASSLDPWTSGNEHNEQFF
clone_size: NA
j_call: TRBJ2-1
d_call: TRBD2
v_call: TRBV7-9

cdr3_nt: TGTGCCAGCAGCTTAGCTCCAGGGCGGACCCTCCACTTT
cdr3_aa: CASSLAPGRTLHF
clone_size: NA
j_call: TRBJ1-6
d_call: NA
v_call: TRBV7-2

cdr3_nt: TGTGCCAGCAGCGGTCGGGGGGTTGCCTACAATGAGCAGTTCTTC
cdr3_aa: CASSGRGVAYNEQFF
clone_size: NA
j_call: TRBJ2-1
d_call: TRBD2
v_call: TRBV9

cdr3_nt: TGTGCCAGCAGTTTAGGGGCTAGCGGGATCACAGATACGCAGTATTTT
cdr3_aa: CASSLGASGITDTQYF
clone_size: few
j_call: TRBJ2-3
d_call: TRBD2
v_call: TRBV28

cdr3_nt: TGTGCCAGCAGCTTACGTCGGACTAGCGGTTACAATGAGCAGTTCTTC
cdr3_aa: CASSLRRTSGYNEQFF
clone_size: NA
j_call: TRBJ2-1
d_call: TRBD2
v_call: TRBV7-9

cdr3_nt: TGTGCCAGCGGACGCGGGCTTCGGGACAGAAGCACAGATACGCAGTATTTT
cdr3_aa: CASGRGLRDRSTDTQYF
clone_size: NA
j_call: TRBJ2-3
d_call: TRBD1
v_call: TRBV27

cdr3_nt: TGCAGTGCTAGACCTGACAGTTACTCCTATAATTCACCCCTCCACTTT
cdr3_aa: CSARPDSYSYNSPLHF
clone_size: NA
j_call: TRBJ1-6
d_call: NA
v_call: TRBV20-1

cdr3_nt: TGTGCCAGCAGCTCACGGGGGGGATATGGCTACACCTTC
cdr3_aa: CASSSRGGYGYTF
clone_size: NA
j_call: TRBJ1-2
d_call: NA
v_call: TRBV7-8

cdr3_nt: TGTGCCTGGAGTGCCTTAGGGGGGCGGGAGACCCAGTACTTC
cdr3_aa: CAWSALGGRETQYF
clone_size: NA
j_call: TRBJ2-5
d_call: NA
v_call: TRBV30

cdr3_nt: TGTGCTAGCAGCTCGAAGCCCTTCGGTATTCAGTACTTC
cdr3_aa: CASSSKPFGIQYF
clone_size: NA
j_call: TRBJ2-4
d_call: NA
v_call: TRBV7-7

cdr3_nt: TGTGCCAGCAGCTCAGGGGACAGTACGACCATTCAGTACTTC
cdr3_aa: CASSSGDSTTIQYF
clone_size: NA
j_call: TRBJ2-4
d_call: TRBD1
v_call: TRBV7-2

cdr3_nt: TGTGCCAGCAGCTTAAGAGGGTACACAGATACGCAGTATTTT
cdr3_aa: CASSLRGYTDTQYF
clone_size: NA
j_call: TRBJ2-3
d_call: NA
v_call: TRBV5-4

cdr3_nt: TGTGCCAGCAGCCAAGCAGGGGGCCGTTCCTACGAGCAGTACTTC
cdr3_aa: CASSQAGGRSYEQYF
clone_size: few
j_call: TRBJ2-7
d_call: TRBD1
v_call: TRBV14

cdr3_nt: TGTGCCAGCAGCCCCAGTGGTCCGAACACTGAAGCTTTCTTT
cdr3_aa: CASSPSGPNTEAFF
clone_size: NA
j_call: TRBJ1-1
d_call: NA
v_call: TRBV6-5

cdr3_nt: TGCAGCGCCCCCGGAGGGGAAAATGGCTACACCTTC
cdr3_aa: CSAPGGENGYTF
clone_size: NA
j_call: TRBJ1-2
d_call: NA
v_call: TRBV29-1

cdr3_nt: TGCAGCGGTGAAGAACCTCACAGGGAATATTTGGGGTATTCACCCCTCCACTTT
cdr3_aa: CSGEEPHREYLGYSPLHF
clone_size: NA
j_call: TRBJ1-6
d_call: NA
v_call: TRBV29-1

cdr3_nt: TGTGCCAGCACACTTAGCTGGGGGGCAGACTCTGAAATTAACTATGGCTACACCTTC
cdr3_aa: CASTLSWGADSEINYGYTF
clone_size: NA
j_call: TRBJ1-2
d_call: NA
v_call: TRBV27

cdr3_nt: TGTGCCAGCAGTTACCTAGCGGGTACAATCACTACCCCCTACAATGAGCAGTTCTTC
cdr3_aa: CASSYLAGTITTPYNEQFF
clone_size: NA
j_call: TRBJ2-1
d_call: TRBD2
v_call: TRBV6-2/TRBV6-3

cdr3_nt: TGTGCCAGCAGCTTGGAGTGGGACAGCAAAGAGACCCAGTACTTC
cdr3_aa: CASSLEWDSKETQYF
clone_size: NA
j_call: TRBJ2-5
d_call: TRBD1
v_call: TRBV12-3/TRBV12-4

cdr3_nt: TGTGCCAGCAGCTTGCTCGGACTACTAGCGGGGGCAGCTAGAGTGGATACGCAGTATTTT
cdr3_aa: CASSLLGLLAGAARVDTQYF
clone_size: once
j_call: TRBJ2-3
d_call: TRBD2
v_call: TRBV5-4

cdr3_nt: TGTGCCATCAGTGAGTCGGGAAATGAGCAGTTCTTC
cdr3_aa: CAISESGNEQFF
clone_size: NA
j_call: TRBJ2-1
d_call: NA
v_call: TRBV10-3

cdr3_nt: TGTGCCAGCAGCCAAGAAGCTGTTATGACGGGACAGCCCCAGCATTTT
cdr3_aa: CASSQEAVMTGQPQHF
clone_size: NA
j_call: TRBJ1-5
d_call: NA
v_call: TRBV3-1

cdr3_nt: TGCGCCAGCAGCCCCACGGGGAGGGTTTCACCCCTCCACTTT
cdr3_aa: CASSPTGRVSPLHF
clone_size: NA
j_call: TRBJ1-6
d_call: NA
v_call: TRBV4-1

cdr3_nt: TGTGCCACCAGTGAACGGAGCCTGCCGAACATTCAGTACTTC
cdr3_aa: CATSERSLPNIQYF
clone_size: NA
j_call: TRBJ2-4
d_call: NA
v_call: TRBV24-1

cdr3_nt: TGTGCCAGTAGTCCTGGCGCTAACTATGGCTACACCTTC
cdr3_aa: CASSPGANYGYTF
clone_size: few
j_call: TRBJ1-2
d_call: NA
v_call: TRBV19

cdr3_nt: TGTGCCAGCAGTTACGCCGGTTCCGCCAACGTCCTGACTTTC
cdr3_aa: CASSYAGSANVLTF
clone_size: few
j_call: TRBJ2-6
d_call: NA
v_call: TRBV6-5

cdr3_nt: TGTGCCACCAGCATTTCGAGGAGCAATCAGCCCCAGCATTTT
cdr3_aa: CATSISRSNQPQHF
clone_size: NA
j_call: TRBJ1-5
d_call: NA
v_call: TRBV15

cdr3_nt: TGCAGCGTCTCGAGGACTAGCGGGAGCTCCTACAATGAGCAGTTCTTC
cdr3_aa: CSVSRTSGSSYNEQFF
clone_size: NA
j_call: TRBJ2-1
d_call: TRBD2
v_call: TRBV29-1

cdr3_nt: TGTGCCAGCAGCTTGGTCGCTAGCGGGGCTTCCTACGAGCAGTACTTC
cdr3_aa: CASSLVASGASYEQYF
clone_size: NA
j_call: TRBJ2-7
d_call: TRBD2
v_call: TRBV7-2

cdr3_nt: TGTGCCAGCACCTCTGTCGGCACCTACAATGAGCAGTTCTTC
cdr3_aa: CASTSVGTYNEQFF
clone_size: NA
j_call: TRBJ2-1
d_call: NA
v_call: TRBV6-5